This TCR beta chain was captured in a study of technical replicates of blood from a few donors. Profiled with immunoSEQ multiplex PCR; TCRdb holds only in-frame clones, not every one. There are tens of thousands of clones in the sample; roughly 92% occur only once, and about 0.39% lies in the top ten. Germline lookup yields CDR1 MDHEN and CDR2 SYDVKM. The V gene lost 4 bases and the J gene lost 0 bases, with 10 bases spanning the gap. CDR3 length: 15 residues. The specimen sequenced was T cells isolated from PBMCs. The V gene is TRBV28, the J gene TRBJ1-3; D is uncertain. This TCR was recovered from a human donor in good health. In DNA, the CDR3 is TGTGCCAGCAGTTCACGGGTGATCTCTGGAAACACCATATATTTT. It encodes CASSSRVISGNTIYF.